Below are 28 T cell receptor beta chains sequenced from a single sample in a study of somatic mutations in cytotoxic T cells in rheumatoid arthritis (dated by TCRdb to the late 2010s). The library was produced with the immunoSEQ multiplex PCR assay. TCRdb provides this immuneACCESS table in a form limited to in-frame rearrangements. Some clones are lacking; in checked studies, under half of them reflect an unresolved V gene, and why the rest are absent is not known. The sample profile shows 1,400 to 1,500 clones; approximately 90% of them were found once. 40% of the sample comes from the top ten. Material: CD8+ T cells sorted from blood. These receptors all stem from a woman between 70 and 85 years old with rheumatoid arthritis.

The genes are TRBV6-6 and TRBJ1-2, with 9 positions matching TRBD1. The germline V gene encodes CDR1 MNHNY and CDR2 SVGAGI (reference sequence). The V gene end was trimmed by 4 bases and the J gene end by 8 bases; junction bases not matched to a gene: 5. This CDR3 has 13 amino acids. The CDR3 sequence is CASSSTGGEGYTF. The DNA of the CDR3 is TGTGCCAGCAGTTCTACAGGGGGCGAGGGCTACACCTTC.

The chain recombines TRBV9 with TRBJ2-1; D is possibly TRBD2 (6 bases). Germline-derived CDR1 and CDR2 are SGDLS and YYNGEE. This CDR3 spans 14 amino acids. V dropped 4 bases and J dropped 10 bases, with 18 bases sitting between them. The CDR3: CASSPSGVIREQFF. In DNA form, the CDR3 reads TGTGCCAGCAGCCCCTCGGGGGTTATAAGGGAGCAGTTCTTC.

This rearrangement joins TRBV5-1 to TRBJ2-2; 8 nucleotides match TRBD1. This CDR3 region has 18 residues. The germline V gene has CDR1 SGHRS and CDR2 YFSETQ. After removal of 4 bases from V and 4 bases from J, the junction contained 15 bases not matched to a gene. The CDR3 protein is CASSDRTGRLAGTGELFF. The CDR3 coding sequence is TGCGCCAGCAGCGACAGGACAGGGAGACTTGCGGGCACCGGGGAGCTGTTTTTT.

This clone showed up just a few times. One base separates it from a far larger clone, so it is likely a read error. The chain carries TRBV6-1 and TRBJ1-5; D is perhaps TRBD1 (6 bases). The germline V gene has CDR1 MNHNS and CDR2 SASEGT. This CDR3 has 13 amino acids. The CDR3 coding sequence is TGCGGGGTGGGGGCCGAAAACTATCAGCCCCAGCATTTT. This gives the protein CGVGAENYQPQHF.

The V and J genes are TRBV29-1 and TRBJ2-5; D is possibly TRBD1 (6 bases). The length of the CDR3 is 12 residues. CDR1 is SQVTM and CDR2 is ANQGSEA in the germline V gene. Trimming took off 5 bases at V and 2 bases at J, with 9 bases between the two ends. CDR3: CSVPGHQETQYF. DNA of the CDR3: TGCAGCGTTCCGGGACATCAAGAGACCCAGTACTTC.

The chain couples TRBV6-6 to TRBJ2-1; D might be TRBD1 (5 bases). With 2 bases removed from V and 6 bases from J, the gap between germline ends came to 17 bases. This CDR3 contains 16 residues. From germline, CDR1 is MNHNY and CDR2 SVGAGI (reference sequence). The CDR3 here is CASSYASGSWGNEQFF. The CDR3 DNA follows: TGTGCCAGCAGTTACGCTTCAGGGTCCTGGGGCAATGAGCAGTTCTTC.

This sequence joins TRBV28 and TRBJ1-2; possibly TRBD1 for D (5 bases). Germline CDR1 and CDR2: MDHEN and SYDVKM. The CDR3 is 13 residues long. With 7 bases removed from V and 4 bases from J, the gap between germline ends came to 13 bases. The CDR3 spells CASTFGGVYGYTF. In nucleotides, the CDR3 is TGTGCCAGCACCTTTGGGGGGGTCTATGGCTACACCTTC.

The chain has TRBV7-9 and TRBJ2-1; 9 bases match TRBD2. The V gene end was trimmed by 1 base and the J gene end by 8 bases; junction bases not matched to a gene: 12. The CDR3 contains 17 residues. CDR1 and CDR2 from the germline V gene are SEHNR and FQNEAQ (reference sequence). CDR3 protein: CASSLVGGSGRMDEQFF. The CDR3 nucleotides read TGTGCCAGCAGCTTAGTTGGGGGTAGCGGGAGAATGGATGAGCAGTTCTTC. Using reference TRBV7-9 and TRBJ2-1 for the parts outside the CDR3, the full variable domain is DTGVSQNPRHKITKRGQNVTFRCDPISEHNRLYWYRQTLGQGPEFLTYFQNEAQLEKSRLLSDRFSAERPKGSFSTLEIQRTEQGDSAMYLCASSLVGGSGRMDEQFFGPGTRLTVL.

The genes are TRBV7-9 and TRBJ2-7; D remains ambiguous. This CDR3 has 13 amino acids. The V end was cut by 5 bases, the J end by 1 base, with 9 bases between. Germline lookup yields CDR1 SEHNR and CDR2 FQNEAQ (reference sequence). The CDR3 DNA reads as TGTGCCAGCAGCCCTATTAAGTCCTACGAGCAGTACTTC. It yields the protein CASSPIKSYEQYF.

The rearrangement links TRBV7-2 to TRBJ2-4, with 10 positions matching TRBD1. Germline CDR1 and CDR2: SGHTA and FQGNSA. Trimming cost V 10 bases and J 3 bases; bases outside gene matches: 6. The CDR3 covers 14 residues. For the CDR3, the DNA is TGTGCCACCCGACAGGGGGCTGACAAAAACATTCAGTACTTC. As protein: CATRQGADKNIQYF. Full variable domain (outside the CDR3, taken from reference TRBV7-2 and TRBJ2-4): GAGVSQSPSNKVTEKGKDVELRCDPISGHTALYWYRQSLGQGLEFLIYFQGNSAPDKSGLPSDRFSAERTGGSVSTLTIQRTQQEDSAVYLCATRQGADKNIQYFGAGTRLSVL.

CDR3 coding DNA: TGTGCCAGCAGATTATACAGGGGGGGCTCCTACGAGCAGTACTTC. Its protein product is CASRLYRGGSYEQYF. This rearrangement joins TRBV2 to TRBJ2-7, with D possibly being TRBD1 (8 bases). The V gene's germline CDR1 is SNHLY and CDR2 FYNNEI. Trimming removed 6 bases at V and 0 bases at J, with 15 bases between. CDR3 length: 15 residues. Combining the CDR3 with reference TRBV2 and TRBJ2-7 gives the whole variable domain EPEVTQTPSHQVTQMGQEVILRCVPISNHLYFYWYRQILGQKVEFLVSFYNNEISEKSEIFDDQFSVERPDGSNFTLKIRSTKLEDSAMYFCASRLYRGGSYEQYFGPGTRLTVT.

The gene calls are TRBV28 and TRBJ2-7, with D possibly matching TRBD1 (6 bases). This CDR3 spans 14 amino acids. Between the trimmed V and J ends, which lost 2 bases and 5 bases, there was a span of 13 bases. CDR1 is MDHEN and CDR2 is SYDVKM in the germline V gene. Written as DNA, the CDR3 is TGTGCCAGCAGTTTAATCGCAGGGGCCCACGAGCAGTACTTC. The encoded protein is CASSLIAGAHEQYF.

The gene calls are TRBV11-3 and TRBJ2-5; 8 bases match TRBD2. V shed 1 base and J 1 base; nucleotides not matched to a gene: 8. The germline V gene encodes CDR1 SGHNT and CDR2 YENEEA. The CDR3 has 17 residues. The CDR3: CASSLVATSGGQETQYF. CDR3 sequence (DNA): TGTGCCAGCAGCTTAGTAGCCACTAGCGGAGGCCAAGAGACCCAGTACTTC.

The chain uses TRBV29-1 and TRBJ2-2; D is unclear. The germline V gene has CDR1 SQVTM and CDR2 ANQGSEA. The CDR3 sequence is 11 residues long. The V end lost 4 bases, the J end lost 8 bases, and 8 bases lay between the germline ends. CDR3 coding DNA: TGCAGCGTTGCCGTCTTTGGGGAGCTGTTTTTT. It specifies CSVAVFGELFF.

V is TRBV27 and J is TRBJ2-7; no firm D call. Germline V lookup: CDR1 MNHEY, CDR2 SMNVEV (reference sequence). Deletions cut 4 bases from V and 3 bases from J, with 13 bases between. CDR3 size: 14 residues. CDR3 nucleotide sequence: TGTGCCAGCAGTTCTATGGGCGAAGGCTACGAGCAGTACTTC. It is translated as CASSSMGEGYEQYF.

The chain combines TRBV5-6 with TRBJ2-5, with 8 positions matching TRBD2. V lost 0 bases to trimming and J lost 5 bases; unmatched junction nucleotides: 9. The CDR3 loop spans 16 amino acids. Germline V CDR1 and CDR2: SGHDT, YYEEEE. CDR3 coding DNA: TGTGCCAGCAGCTTGGCCTCGGCGGGGGGCCTTGAGACCCAGTACTTC. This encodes CASSLASAGGLETQYF.

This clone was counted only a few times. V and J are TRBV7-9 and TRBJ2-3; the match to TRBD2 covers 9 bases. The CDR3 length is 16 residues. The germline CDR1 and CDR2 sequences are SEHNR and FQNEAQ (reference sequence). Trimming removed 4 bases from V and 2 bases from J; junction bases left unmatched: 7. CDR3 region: CASSSRLADPTDTQYF. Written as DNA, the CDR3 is TGTGCCAGCAGCTCAAGACTAGCGGACCCCACAGATACGCAGTATTTT.

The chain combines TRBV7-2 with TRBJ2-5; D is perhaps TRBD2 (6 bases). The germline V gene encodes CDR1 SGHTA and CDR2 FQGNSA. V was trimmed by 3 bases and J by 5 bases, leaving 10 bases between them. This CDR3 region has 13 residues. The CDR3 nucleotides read TGTGCCAGCAGCTTCACTGGGGGGGAGACCCAGTACTTC. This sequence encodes CASSFTGGETQYF.

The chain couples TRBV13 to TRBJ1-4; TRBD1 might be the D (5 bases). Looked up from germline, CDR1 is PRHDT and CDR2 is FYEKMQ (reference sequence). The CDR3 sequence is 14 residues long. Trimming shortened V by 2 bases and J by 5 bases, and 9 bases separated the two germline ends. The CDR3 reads CASSLWGGNEKLFF. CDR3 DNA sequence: TGTGCCAGCAGCTTATGGGGGGGGAATGAAAAACTGTTTTTT. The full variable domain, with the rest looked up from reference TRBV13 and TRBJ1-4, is AAGVIQSPRHLIKEKRETATLKCYPIPRHDTVYWYQQGPGQDPQFLISFYEKMQSDKGSIPDRFSAQQFSDYHSELNMSSLELGDSALYFCASSLWGGNEKLFFGSGTQLSVL.

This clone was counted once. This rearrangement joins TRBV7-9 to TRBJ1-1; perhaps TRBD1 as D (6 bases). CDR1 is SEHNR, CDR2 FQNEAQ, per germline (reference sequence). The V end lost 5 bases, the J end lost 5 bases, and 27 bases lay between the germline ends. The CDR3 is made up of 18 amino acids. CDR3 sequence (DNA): TGTGCCAGCAGCCCCACTCACCGGGACAATCCTTTCGATACTGAAGCTTTCTTT. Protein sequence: CASSPTHRDNPFDTEAFF.

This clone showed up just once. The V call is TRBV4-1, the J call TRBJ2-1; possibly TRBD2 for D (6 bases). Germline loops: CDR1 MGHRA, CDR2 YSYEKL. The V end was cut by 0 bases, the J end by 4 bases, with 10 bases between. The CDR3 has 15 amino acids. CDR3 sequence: CASSQDGDWYNEQFF. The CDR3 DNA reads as TGCGCCAGCAGCCAAGATGGGGACTGGTACAATGAGCAGTTCTTC.

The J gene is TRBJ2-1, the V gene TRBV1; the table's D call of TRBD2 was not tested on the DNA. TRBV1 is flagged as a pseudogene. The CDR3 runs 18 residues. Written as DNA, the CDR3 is TGCACCAGCAGCCAAGATATGAGCGGCCGGAGCTCCTACAATGAGCAGTTCTTC. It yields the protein CTSSQDMSGRSSYNEQFF.

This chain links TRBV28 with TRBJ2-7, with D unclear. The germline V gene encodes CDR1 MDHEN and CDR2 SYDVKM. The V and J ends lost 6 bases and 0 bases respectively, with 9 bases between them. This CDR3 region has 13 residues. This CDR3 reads CASRFPSSYEQYF. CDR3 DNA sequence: TGTGCCAGCAGGTTTCCCAGCTCCTACGAGCAGTACTTC. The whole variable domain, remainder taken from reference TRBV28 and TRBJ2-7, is DVKVTQSSRYLVKRTGEKVFLECVQDMDHENMFWYRQDPGLGLRLIYFSYDVKMKEKGDIPEGYSVSREKKERFSLILESASTNQTSMYLCASRFPSSYEQYFGPGTRLTVT.

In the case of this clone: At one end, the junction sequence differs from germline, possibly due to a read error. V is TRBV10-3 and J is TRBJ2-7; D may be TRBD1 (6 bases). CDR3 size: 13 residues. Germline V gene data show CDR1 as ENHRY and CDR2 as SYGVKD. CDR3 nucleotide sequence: TGTGCCAGCAGTTACGCAGGGGCGGGTGAGCAGTACTTC. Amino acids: CASSYAGAGEQYF.

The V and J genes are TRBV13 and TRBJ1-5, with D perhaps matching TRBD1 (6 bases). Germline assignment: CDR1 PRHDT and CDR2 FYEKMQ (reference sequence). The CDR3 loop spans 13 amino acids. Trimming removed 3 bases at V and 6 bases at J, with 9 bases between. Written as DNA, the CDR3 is TGTGCCAGCAGCTTGAGGGGGAGTCAGCCCCAGCATTTT. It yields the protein CASSLRGSQPQHF. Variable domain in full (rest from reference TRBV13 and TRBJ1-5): AAGVIQSPRHLIKEKRETATLKCYPIPRHDTVYWYQQGPGQDPQFLISFYEKMQSDKGSIPDRFSAQQFSDYHSELNMSSLELGDSALYFCASSLRGSQPQHFGDGTRLSIL.

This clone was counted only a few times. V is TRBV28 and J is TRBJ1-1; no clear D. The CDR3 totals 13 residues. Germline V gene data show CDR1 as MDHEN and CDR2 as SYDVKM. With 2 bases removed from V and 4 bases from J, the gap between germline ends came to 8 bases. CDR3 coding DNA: TGTGCCAGCAGTTTACTCGGGAGCACTGAAGCTTTCTTT. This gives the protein CASSLLGSTEAFF.

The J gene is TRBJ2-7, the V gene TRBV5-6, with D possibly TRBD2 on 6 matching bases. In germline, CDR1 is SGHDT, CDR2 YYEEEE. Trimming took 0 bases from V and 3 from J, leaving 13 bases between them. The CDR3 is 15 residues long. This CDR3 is CASSLDGGVYYEQYF. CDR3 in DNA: TGTGCCAGCAGCTTGGACGGCGGGGTCTACTACGAGCAGTACTTC. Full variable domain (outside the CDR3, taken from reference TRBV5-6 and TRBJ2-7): DAGVTQSPTHLIKTRGQQVTLRCSPKSGHDTVSWYQQALGQGPQFIFQYYEEEERQRGNFPDRFSGHQFPNYSSELNVNALLLGDSALYLCASSLDGGVYYEQYFGPGTRLTVT.

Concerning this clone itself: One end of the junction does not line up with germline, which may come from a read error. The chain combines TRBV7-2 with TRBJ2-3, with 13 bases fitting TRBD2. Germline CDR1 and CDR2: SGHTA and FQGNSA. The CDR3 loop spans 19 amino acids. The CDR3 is CASSSIPGLAGFSTDAQYF. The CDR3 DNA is TGTGCCAGCAGCTCCATCCCGGGACTAGCGGGATTTAGCACAGATGCGCAGTATTTT.